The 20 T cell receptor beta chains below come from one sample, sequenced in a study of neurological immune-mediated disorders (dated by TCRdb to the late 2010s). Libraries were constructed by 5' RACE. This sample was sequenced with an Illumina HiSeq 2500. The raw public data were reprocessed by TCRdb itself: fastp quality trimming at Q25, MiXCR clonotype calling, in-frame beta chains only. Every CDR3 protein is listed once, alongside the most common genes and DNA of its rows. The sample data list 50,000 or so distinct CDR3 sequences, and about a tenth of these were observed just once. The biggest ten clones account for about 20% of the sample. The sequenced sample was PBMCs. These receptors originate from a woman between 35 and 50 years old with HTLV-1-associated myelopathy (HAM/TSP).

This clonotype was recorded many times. The CDR3, as DNA: TGTGCCACCCGGGACAGGGGCGGACAAGAGACCCAGTACTTC. Its translation is CATRDRGGQETQYF. V and J are TRBV6-5 and TRBJ2-5; 10 bases are shared with TRBD1. The CDR3 runs to 14 residues. V lost 10 bases and J lost 2; bases outside the gene matches: 7. Germline CDR1 MNHEY, CDR2 SVGAGI.

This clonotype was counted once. This CDR3 is CASMEGGSGDTQYF. CDR3 DNA: TGTGCCAGCATGGAAGGCGGGTCGGGAGATACGCAGTATTTT. The V and J genes are TRBV2 and TRBJ2-3; tentatively, D is TRBD2 (5 bases). CDR1 is SNHLY, CDR2 FYNNEI, per germline. V was clipped by 7 bases and J by 5 bases, with 16 bases between them. This CDR3 contains 14 residues.

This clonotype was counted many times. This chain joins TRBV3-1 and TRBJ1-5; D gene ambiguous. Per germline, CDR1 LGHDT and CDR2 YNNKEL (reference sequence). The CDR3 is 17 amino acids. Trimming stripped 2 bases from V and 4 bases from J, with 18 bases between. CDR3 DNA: TGTGCCAGCAGCCAATCGTTAGGCCCGACGGGAAATCAGCCCCAGCATTTT. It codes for CASSQSLGPTGNQPQHF.

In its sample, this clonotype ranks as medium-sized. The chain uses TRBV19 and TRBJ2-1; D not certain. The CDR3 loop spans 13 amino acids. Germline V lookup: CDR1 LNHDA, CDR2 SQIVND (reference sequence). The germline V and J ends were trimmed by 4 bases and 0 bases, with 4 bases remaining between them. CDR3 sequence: CASSTSSYNEQFF. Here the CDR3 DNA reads TGTGCCAGTAGTACAAGCTCCTACAATGAGCAGTTCTTC.

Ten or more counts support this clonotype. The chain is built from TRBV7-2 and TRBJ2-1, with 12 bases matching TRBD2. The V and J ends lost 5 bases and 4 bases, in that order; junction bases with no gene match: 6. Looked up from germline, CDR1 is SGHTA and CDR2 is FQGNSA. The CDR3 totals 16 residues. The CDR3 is CASSPLAGGPYNEQFF. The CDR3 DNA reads TGTGCCAGCAGCCCGCTAGCGGGGGGGCCTTACAATGAGCAGTTCTTC.

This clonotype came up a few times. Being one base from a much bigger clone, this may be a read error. In DNA form, the CDR3 reads TGCAGTGTGCCCGGGAGCGGGGGCTACAATGAGCAGTTCTTC. Protein product: CSVPGSGGYNEQFF. The chain has TRBV20-1 and TRBJ2-1, with TRBD2 identical over 8 bases. The trim removed 7 bases at V and 3 bases at J, leaving 8 bases unmatched. The CDR3 spans 14 residues. Germline CDR1 and CDR2: DFQATT and SNEGSKA (reference sequence).

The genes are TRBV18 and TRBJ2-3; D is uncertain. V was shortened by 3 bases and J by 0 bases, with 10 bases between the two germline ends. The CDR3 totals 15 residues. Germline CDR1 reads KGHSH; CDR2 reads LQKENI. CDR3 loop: CASSPSEASTDTQYF. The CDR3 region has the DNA TGTGCCAGCTCACCCTCGGAAGCTAGCACAGATACGCAGTATTTT.

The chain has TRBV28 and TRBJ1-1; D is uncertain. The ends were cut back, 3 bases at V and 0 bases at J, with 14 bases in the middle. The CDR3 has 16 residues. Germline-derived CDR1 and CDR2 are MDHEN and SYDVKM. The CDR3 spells CASSLALQEMNTEAFF. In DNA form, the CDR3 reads TGTGCCAGCAGTTTGGCTCTTCAGGAGATGAACACTGAAGCTTTCTTT.

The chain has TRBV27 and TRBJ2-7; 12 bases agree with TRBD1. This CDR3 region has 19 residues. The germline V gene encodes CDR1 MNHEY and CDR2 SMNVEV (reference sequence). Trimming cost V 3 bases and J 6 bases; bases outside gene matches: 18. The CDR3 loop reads CASSFQGTGTGGRLAEQYF. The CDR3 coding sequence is TGTGCCAGCAGTTTCCAGGGCACCGGGACAGGGGGCCGCCTGGCCGAGCAGTACTTC.

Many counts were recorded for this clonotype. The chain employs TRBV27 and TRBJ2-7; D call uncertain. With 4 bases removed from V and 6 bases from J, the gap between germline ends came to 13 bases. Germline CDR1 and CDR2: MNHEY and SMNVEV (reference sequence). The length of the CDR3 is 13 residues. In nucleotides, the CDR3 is TGTGCCAGCAGTTCCCCGGCGATGGCCGAGCAGTACTTC. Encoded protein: CASSSPAMAEQYF.

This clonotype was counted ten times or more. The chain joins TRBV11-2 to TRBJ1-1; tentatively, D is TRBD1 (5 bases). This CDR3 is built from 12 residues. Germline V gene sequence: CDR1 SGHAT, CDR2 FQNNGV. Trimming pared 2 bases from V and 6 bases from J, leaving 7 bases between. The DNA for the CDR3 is TGTGCCAGCAGCTTAAGGGGTGCTGAAGCTTTCTTT. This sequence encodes CASSLRGAEAFF.

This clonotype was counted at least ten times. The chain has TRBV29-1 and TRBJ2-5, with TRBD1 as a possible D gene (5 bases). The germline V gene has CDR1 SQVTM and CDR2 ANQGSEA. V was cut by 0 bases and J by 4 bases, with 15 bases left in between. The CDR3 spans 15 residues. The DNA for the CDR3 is TGCAGCGTTGAAGATCTAGGCAGGGCCCCAGAGACCCAGTACTTC. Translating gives CSVEDLGRAPETQYF.

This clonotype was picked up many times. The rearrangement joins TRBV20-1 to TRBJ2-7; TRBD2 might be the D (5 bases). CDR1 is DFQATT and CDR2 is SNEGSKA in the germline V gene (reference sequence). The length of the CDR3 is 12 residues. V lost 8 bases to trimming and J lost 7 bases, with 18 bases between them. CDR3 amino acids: CSPWDAEGEQYF. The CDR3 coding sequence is TGCAGTCCCTGGGATGCAGAGGGTGAGCAGTACTTC.

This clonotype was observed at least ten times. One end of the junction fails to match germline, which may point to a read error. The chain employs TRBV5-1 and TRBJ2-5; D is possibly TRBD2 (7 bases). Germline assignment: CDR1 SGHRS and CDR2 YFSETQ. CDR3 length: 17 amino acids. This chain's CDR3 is CANSLGAPGGPQETQYF. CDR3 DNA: TGCGCCAACAGCTTGGGGGCCCCGGGGGGCCCACAAGAGACCCAGTACTTC.

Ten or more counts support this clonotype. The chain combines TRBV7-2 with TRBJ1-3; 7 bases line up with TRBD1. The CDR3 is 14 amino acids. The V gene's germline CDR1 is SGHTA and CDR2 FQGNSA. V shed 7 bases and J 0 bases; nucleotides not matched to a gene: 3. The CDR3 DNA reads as TGTGCCAGCACGGACAGGCCCTCTGGAAACACCATATATTTT. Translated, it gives CASTDRPSGNTIYF. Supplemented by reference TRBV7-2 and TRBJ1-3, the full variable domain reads GAGVSQSPSNKVTEKGKDVELRCDPISGHTALYWYRQSLGQGLEFLIYFQGNSAPDKSGLPSDRFSAERTGGSVSTLTIQRTQQEDSAVYLCASTDRPSGNTIYFGEGSWLTVV.

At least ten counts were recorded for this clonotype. CDR3 in DNA: TGCGCCAGCAGCTTGGTAGCGGGGATGAACACCGGGGAGCTGTTTTTT. It is translated as CASSLVAGMNTGELFF. The V and J genes are TRBV5-1 and TRBJ2-2, with 8 bases identical to TRBD2. CDR1 and CDR2 (germline): SGHRS, YFSETQ. J gave up 1 base and V 0 bases, and 2 bases lay outside the gene matches. This CDR3 has 16 amino acids.

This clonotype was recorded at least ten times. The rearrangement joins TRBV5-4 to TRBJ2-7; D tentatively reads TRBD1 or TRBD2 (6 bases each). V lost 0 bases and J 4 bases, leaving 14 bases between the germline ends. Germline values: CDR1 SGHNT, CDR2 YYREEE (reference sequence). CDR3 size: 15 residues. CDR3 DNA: TGTGCCAGCAGCTTGGACGGAGGGGGATTATACGAGCAGTACTTC. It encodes CASSLDGGGLYEQYF.

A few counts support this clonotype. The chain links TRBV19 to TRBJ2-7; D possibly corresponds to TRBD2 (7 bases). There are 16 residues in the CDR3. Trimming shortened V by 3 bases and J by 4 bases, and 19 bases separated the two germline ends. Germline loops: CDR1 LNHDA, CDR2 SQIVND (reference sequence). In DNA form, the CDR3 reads TGTGCCAGTAGTATGTCTTGGGGGGGCAGCGTGTACGAGCAGTACTTC. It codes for CASSMSWGGSVYEQYF.

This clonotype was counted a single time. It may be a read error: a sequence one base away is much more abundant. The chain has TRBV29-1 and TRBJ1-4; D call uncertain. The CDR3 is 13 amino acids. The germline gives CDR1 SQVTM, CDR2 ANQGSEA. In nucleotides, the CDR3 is TGCAGCGTTGATCCGGGAGTGGGTGAAAAACGGTTTTTT. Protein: CSVDPGVGEKRFF. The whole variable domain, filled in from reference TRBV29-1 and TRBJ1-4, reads SAVISQKPSRDICQRGTSLTIQCQVDSQVTMMFWYRQQPGQSLTLIATANQGSEATYESGFVIDKFPISRPNLTFSTLTVSNMSPEDSSIYLCSVDPGVGEKRFFGSGTQLSVL.

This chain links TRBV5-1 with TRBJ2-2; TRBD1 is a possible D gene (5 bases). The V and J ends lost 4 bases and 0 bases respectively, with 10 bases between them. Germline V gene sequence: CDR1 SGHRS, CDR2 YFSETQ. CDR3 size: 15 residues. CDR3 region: CASSVTAPNTGELFF. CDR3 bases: TGCGCCAGCAGCGTGACAGCCCCGAACACCGGGGAGCTGTTTTTT.